The T cell receptor (beta chain) under discussion was sequenced for a study of neurological immune-mediated disorders. Findings and limits, study-wide: TCR clonal expansion peaked in HTLV-1-associated myelopathy patients and was lowest in multiple sclerosis patients.

Each TCR transcript was tagged with a 10-nucleotide random UMI during 5'RACE. TCRdb re-derived calls from the 5' RACE reads in MiXCR, one entry per CDR3 protein. The data contain 17,000 or so distinct CDR3 sequences, roughly a tenth of them singletons. For the sorted libraries, fewer than 1.3 million CD4+ or CD8+ T cells were used. This clonotype was seen repeatedly, ten times or more. Its antigen is still unknown. The germline CDR1 and CDR2 sequences are GTSNPN and SVGIG (reference sequence). CDR3 length: 17 residues. Trimming at V came to 3 bases and at J to 5 bases, leaving 15 bases not matched to a gene.

This clonotype was sampled from a woman aged 45-59 years in good health. V gene TRBV30 combines with J gene TRBJ2-7; the match to TRBD2 covers 11 bases. Sequencing used CD8+ T cells from blood. For the CDR3, the DNA is TGTGCCTGGAGGAGGTGGGCTAGCGGGAGGCGATCTGACGAGCAGTACTTC. This gives the protein CAWRRWASGRRSDEQYF.